This T cell receptor beta chain derives from a study of T-cell memory formation after mild COVID-19. Study-level findings and limits: Some clones that responded were present in memory (sampled pre-infection), which suggests cross-reactive memory joined. Clones that contracted clustered mainly in CM and EM if CD4+ and in EMRA if CD8+. Second-wave clones with a day 37 peak had unconfirmed SARS-CoV-2 specificity.

Each CDR3 protein is one row after TCRdb ran MiXCR on the 5' RACE reads. This sample has 150,000 to 200,000 distinct CDR3 sequences; around 10% occur once, and the top ten carry approximately 3.4%. The CDR3 contains 14 residues. The germline V gene encodes CDR1 KGHDR and CDR2 SFDVKD. V gave up 10 bases and J gave up 5 bases; unmatched junction bases: 8. This clonotype appeared a few times. What it binds is not known. The sequence derives from a young man who had mild COVID-19 (a few samples of this study predate the infection). Cell type and time point are not known. The chain combines TRBV24-1 with TRBJ2-2; TRBD2 agrees at 8 bases. The source material was PBMCs or a T cell subset sorted from them (not recorded which). The CDR3 DNA reads TGTGCCACATCGGGAGGGGGACGTACCGGGGAGCTGTTTTTT. It translates to CATSGGGRTGELFF.